This is a list of T cell receptor beta chains from one sample in a study of cytomegalovirus exposure and HLA in healthy donors. The table came from immunoSEQ multiplex PCR; TCRdb's copy has only in-frame clones and leaves some out. The sample carries 190,000 or so clones, approximately 80% recorded once. Sequencing was carried out using PBMCs. The receptors come from a woman aged 45-60 years in good health and CMV-seropositive. Each CDR3 is given with its conserved first and last residue. The order of the fields is D gene, clone size, V gene, J gene, CDR3 DNA, CDR3 protein. The D gene is left open where the match is weak. Expanded clones are given a class, and other clones once, few, many or no size at all.

TRBD1	NA	TRBV5-1	TRBJ2-3	TGCGCCAGCAGCCCAGGGACAGGGGGCCAGGGTCAGTATTTT	CASSPGTGGQGQYF
TRBD2	NA	TRBV2	TRBJ2-3	TGTGCCAGCAGTCTCTTAGCGGGGCTCAACACAGATACGCAGTATTTT	CASSLLAGLNTDTQYF
NA	NA	TRBV27	TRBJ1-2	TGTGCCAGCAGTTTATCACTGATCAATGGCTACACCTTC	CASSLSLINGYTF
NA	NA	TRBV11-2	TRBJ1-2	TGTGCCAGCAGCCTGTTGCGAGAGAACTATGGCTACACCTTC	CASSLLRENYGYTF
NA	once	TRBV11-2	TRBJ2-7	TGTGCCAGCAGCTTTCGCAGCTCCTACGAGCAGTACTTC	CASSFRSSYEQYF
TRBD2	NA	TRBV7-9	TRBJ2-2	TGTGCCAGCAGCTTGGAGCGGGGGGGCTTCAACACCGGGGAGCTGTTTTTT	CASSLERGGFNTGELFF
NA	NA	TRBV11-3	TRBJ2-7	TGTGCCAGCAGCCCACGCGGCGGGTACGAGCAGTACTTC	CASSPRGGYEQYF
NA	NA	TRBV7-3	TRBJ2-2	TGTGCCAGCAGCCCCTACGCCGGGGAGCTGTTTTTT	CASSPYAGELFF
NA	NA	TRBV7-2	TRBJ1-2	TGTGCCAGCAGCTTAGGCGGGGGCAGTAGCACCTATGGCTACACCTTC	CASSLGGGSSTYGYTF
NA	NA	TRBV29-1	TRBJ2-7	TGCAGCGCCACGCAGGGGTCCGAGCAGTACTTC	CSATQGSEQYF
NA	NA	TRBV4-1	TRBJ1-1	TGCGCCAGCAGAGGGACACTGAAGAACACTGAAGCTTTCTTT	CASRGTLKNTEAFF
TRBD1	NA	TRBV7-9	TRBJ1-2	TGTGCCAGCAGCGGAGGGGACCGCCAGGGGGTCTATGGCTACACCTTC	CASSGGDRQGVYGYTF
NA	many	TRBV28	TRBJ1-5	TGTGCCAGCAGTTTGTATAGCAATCAGCCCCAGCATTTT	CASSLYSNQPQHF
TRBD2	NA	TRBV9	TRBJ2-7	TGTGCCAGCAGCCCCCGTGAAGGGAGGGGCTCCTACGAGCAGTACTTC	CASSPREGRGSYEQYF
NA	NA	TRBV5-1	TRBJ2-5	TGCGCCAGCAGCGGAGGTCCTGGGGTGGAGACCCAGTACTTC	CASSGGPGVETQYF
NA	NA	TRBV7-9	TRBJ1-1	TGTGCCAGCAGCTTAAGGTGGCTAGTGGGGGGAGCTTTCTTT	CASSLRWLVGGAFF
NA	NA	TRBV28	TRBJ1-1	TGTGCCAGCACACAACAGGGCGGGGGCACTGAAGCTTTCTTT	CASTQQGGGTEAFF
NA	NA	TRBV18	TRBJ1-5	TGTGCCAGCGCACGCGAGGCCCGCAATCAGCCCCAGCATTTT	CASAREARNQPQHF
NA	NA	TRBV7-2	TRBJ2-7	TGTGCCAGCAGCTTTGGTCTAGAGATATGGGGGGGCCATTCCTACGAGCAGTACTTC	CASSFGLEIWGGHSYEQYF
NA	few	TRBV4-1	TRBJ2-5	TGCGCCAGCAGCCAAGATTCAGGGATGGGTGAGACCCAGTACTTC	CASSQDSGMGETQYF
NA	NA	TRBV5-8	TRBJ1-2	TGTGCCAGCAGCTCCTTTTATGGCTACACCTTC	CASSSFYGYTF
NA	NA	TRBV30	TRBJ1-1	TGTGCCTGGAGTGTAGGTACAGGGTTAAACACTGAAGCTTTCTTT	CAWSVGTGLNTEAFF
NA	NA	TRBV5-4	TRBJ2-2	TGTGCCAGCAGCCGCCCCGAGAGCGGGTCGAACACCGGGGAGCTGTTTTTT	CASSRPESGSNTGELFF
NA	NA	TRBV6-5	TRBJ1-1	TGTGCCAGCAGTTACGGGCACGCTGGGACTGAAGCTTTCTTT	CASSYGHAGTEAFF
TRBD2	NA	TRBV6-6	TRBJ2-1	TGTGCCAGCAGTCTCAGAACTAGCGGGGGGAGGGTTGAGCAGTTCTTC	CASSLRTSGGRVEQFF
NA	NA	TRBV19	TRBJ1-1	TGTGCCAGTAGCTACAGGGAAGGCACTGAAGCTTTCTTT	CASSYREGTEAFF
TRBD2	NA	TRBV4-3	TRBJ2-3	TGCGCCAGCAGCCCTAGACTAGCGGGGGGGACAGATACGCAGTATTTT	CASSPRLAGGTDTQYF
TRBD1	many	TRBV10-3	TRBJ1-1	TGTGCCAGCAATCTACAGGGGAGTACTGAAGCTTTCTTT	CASNLQGSTEAFF
NA	NA	TRBV4-1	TRBJ1-2	TGCGCCAGCAGCCAACTCCGGCCCCAGGGGAACGGCTACACCTTC	CASSQLRPQGNGYTF
NA	NA	TRBV9	TRBJ1-6	TGTGCCAGCAGCGTAGTGGGGGGGCTTTCACCCCTCCACTTT	CASSVVGGLSPLHF
NA	NA	TRBV7-2	TRBJ1-1	TGTGCCAGCAGCTTAGTAGCGGTGGATCGGAGCACTGAAGCTTTCTTT	CASSLVAVDRSTEAFF
NA	NA	TRBV9	TRBJ1-1	TGTGCCAGCAGCGTAGGACGGACAAACACTGAAGCTTTCTTT	CASSVGRTNTEAFF
TRBD1	few	TRBV5-1	TRBJ1-1	TGCGCCAGCAGCTGGGGACAGGATTACACTGAAGCTTTCTTT	CASSWGQDYTEAFF
TRBD2	NA	TRBV5-1	TRBJ2-3	TGCGCCAGCAGCTTGGGGACTAGCGGGGGGTTAGATACGCAGTATTTT	CASSLGTSGGLDTQYF
NA	NA	TRBV5-1	TRBJ2-5	TGCGCCAGCAGGGAGGGACGTTCGCAAGAGACCCAGTACTTC	CASREGRSQETQYF
NA	NA	TRBV5-1	TRBJ2-7	TGCGCCAGCAGCTTGGGTGGCGACAGGACCTACGAGCAGTACTTC	CASSLGGDRTYEQYF
TRBD1	once	TRBV18	TRBJ1-4	TGTGCCAGCTCACGTAACCGGGACAGGGCGTTATATGAAAAACTGTTTTTT	CASSRNRDRALYEKLFF
TRBD2	NA	TRBV18	TRBJ2-3	TGTGCCAGCTCACCCGCCGGGGGGGCGGTTGGCACAGATACGCAGTATTTT	CASSPAGGAVGTDTQYF
NA	few	TRBV5-1	TRBJ2-7	TGCGCCAGCAGCACTCGACTAGGCTCCTACGAGCAGTACTTC	CASSTRLGSYEQYF
NA	NA	TRBV28	TRBJ2-7	TGTGCCAGCAGTTTAGCCGGTTCCTACGAGCAGTACTTC	CASSLAGSYEQYF
NA	NA	TRBV5-4	TRBJ2-1	TGTGCCAGCAAAGGAGGGGGCCAGGACAATGAGCAGTTCTTC	CASKGGGQDNEQFF
TRBD1	NA	TRBV28	TRBJ2-7	TGTGCCAGCAGTTCCGGAACACGGGACAGCAAATCCTACGAGCAGTACTTC	CASSSGTRDSKSYEQYF
NA	once	TRBV5-1	TRBJ1-4	TGCGCCAGCAGCTTGGTTCGGGGGACTAATGAAAAACTGTTTTTT	CASSLVRGTNEKLFF
NA	NA	TRBV6-1	TRBJ1-1	TGTGCCAGCAGTGAACTGGGCAGTATGAACACTGAAGCTTTCTTT	CASSELGSMNTEAFF
NA	NA	TRBV2	TRBJ1-1	TGTGCCAGCAGTGAAGGGAGGAACACTGAAGCTTTCTTT	CASSEGRNTEAFF